These T cell receptor beta chains were read from a single sample in a study of T cell responses to AZD1222 COVID-19 vaccine. Data came from immunoSEQ multiplex PCR; TCRdb stores just in-frame clones and leaves some out. The table records about 54,000 clones, roughly 85% of them present only once. The sequenced sample was peripheral blood, obtained on day 0 of AZD1222 vaccination. These receptors were collected from an adult in good health. CDR3s include the opening cysteine and the closing phenylalanine or tryptophan. The D gene is left open where the match is weak. Size is stated for part of the rows, as once, few or many counts, or as a class when the clone is expanded.

>13|TRBV12-3/TRBV12-4|NA|TRBJ1-5|NA
CASSIQTYQPQHF
TGTGCCAGCAGTATACAGACCTATCAGCCCCAGCATTTT
>16|TRBV4-3|NA|TRBJ1-2|NA
CASSQANPQGHYGYTF
TGCGCCAGCAGCCAAGCCAATCCCCAGGGACACTATGGCTACACCTTC
>16|TRBV5-5|NA|TRBJ1-6|NA
CASSLFPQTVSPPLHF
TGTGCCAGCAGCTTGTTTCCCCAGACAGTCAGTCCGCCCCTCCACTTT
>16|TRBV3-1/TRBV3-2|TRBD1|TRBJ1-6|NA
CASSQGQGASNSPLHF
TGTGCCAGCAGCCAGGGACAGGGGGCTTCAAATTCACCCCTCCACTTT
>15|TRBV5-1|NA|TRBJ1-4|few
CASSLGAGQNEKLFF
TGCGCCAGCAGCTTGGGGGCGGGCCAGAATGAAAAACTGTTTTTT
>16|TRBV7-9|NA|TRBJ1-4|NA
CASSLGLDTRGEKLFF
TGTGCCAGCAGCTTAGGACTGGACACAAGGGGGGAAAAACTGTTTTTT
>14|TRBV5-6|NA|TRBJ1-6|NA
CASSLSGWNSPLHF
TGTGCCAGCAGCTTGTCGGGGTGGAATTCACCCCTCCACTTT
>15|TRBV28|TRBD2|TRBJ2-2|NA
CASSTGGANTGELFF
TGTGCCAGCAGTACCGGGGGGGCTAACACCGGGGAGCTGTTTTTT
>15|TRBV6-1|TRBD2|TRBJ2-5|NA
CASSESAGGPETQYF
TGTGCCAGCAGTGAGTCGGCGGGGGGGCCGGAGACCCAGTACTTC
>16|TRBV24-1|TRBD2|TRBJ2-3|NA
CATSDSSGGATDTQYF
TGTGCCACCAGTGATTCTAGCGGGGGGGCCACAGATACGCAGTATTTT
>13|TRBV30|NA|TRBJ1-1|NA
CAWSEVRGTEAFF
TGTGCCTGGAGTGAGGTGCGGGGGACTGAAGCTTTCTTT
>13|TRBV6-5|TRBD1|TRBJ1-2|NA
CASNPGDRVGYTF
TGTGCCAGCAATCCCGGGGACAGGGTCGGCTACACCTTC
>16|TRBV18|NA|TRBJ1-4|NA
CASSPNRDGGDEKLFF
TGTGCCAGCTCACCAAACCGGGACGGTGGGGATGAAAAACTGTTTTTT
>15|TRBV7-9|NA|TRBJ2-1|once
CASSLGPQSNNEQFF
TGTGCCAGCAGCTTGGGACCTCAATCGAACAATGAGCAGTTCTTC
>14|TRBV3-1/TRBV3-2|TRBD2|TRBJ2-5|few
CASSRRGSQETQYF
TGTGCCAGCAGTAGGCGGGGGTCCCAAGAGACCCAGTACTTC
>14|TRBV6-2/TRBV6-3|NA|TRBJ1-2|NA
CASSPGHSNYGYTF
TGTGCCAGCAGTCCGGGACACTCTAACTATGGCTACACCTTC
>15|TRBV9|NA|TRBJ2-5|once
CASSVRGDALETQYF
TGTGCCAGCAGCGTAAGGGGCGATGCGTTAGAGACCCAGTACTTC
>13|TRBV2|TRBD1|TRBJ1-5|NA
CASSAGGVQPQHF
TGTGCCAGCAGTGCAGGGGGCGTTCAGCCCCAGCATTTT
>16|TRBV18|TRBD1|TRBJ2-7|NA
CASSPPMQQGGYEQYF
TGTGCCAGCTCACCACCCATGCAACAGGGGGGCTACGAGCAGTACTTC
>15|TRBV4-2|NA|TRBJ2-7|NA
CASSPLWGDGNEQYF
TGTGCCAGCAGCCCCTTATGGGGGGACGGGAACGAGCAGTACTTC
>15|TRBV28|NA|TRBJ2-7|NA
CASSPQTRGSYEQYF
TGTGCCAGCAGTCCCCAGACGCGAGGGTCCTACGAGCAGTACTTC
>15|TRBV11-2|TRBD1|TRBJ1-2|NA
CASSFGTGIGYGYTF
TGTGCCAGCAGCTTCGGGACAGGGATAGGCTATGGCTACACCTTC
>15|TRBV2|NA|TRBJ1-5|NA
CASSGAAISNQPQHF
TGTGCCAGCAGTGGGGCAGCCATCAGCAATCAGCCCCAGCATTTT
>17|TRBV12-5|TRBD1|TRBJ1-5|NA
CASGPGWTGDSNQPQHF
TGTGCTAGTGGCCCTGGCTGGACAGGGGATAGCAATCAGCCCCAGCATTTT
>15|TRBV5-5|NA|TRBJ1-5|NA
CASSPLGTSDQPQHF
TGTGCCAGCAGCCCTCTGGGGACATCCGATCAGCCCCAGCATTTT
>15|TRBV6-2/TRBV6-3|NA|TRBJ2-2|NA
CASSYQRENTGELFF
TGTGCCAGCAGTTACCAGAGGGAGAACACCGGGGAGCTGTTTTTT
>18|TRBV7-2|NA|TRBJ1-5|NA
CASSLGGRGGRGNQPQHF
TGTGCCAGCAGCTTAGGAGGAAGGGGAGGTCGGGGCAATCAGCCCCAGCATTTT
>13|TRBV11-2|NA|TRBJ1-1|NA
CASSFGALNNCFF
TGTGCCAGCAGCTTTGGGGCCTTAAATAATTGTTTCTTT
>16|TRBV6-2/TRBV6-3|TRBD1|TRBJ2-3|NA
CASSPFRQGGTDTQYF
TGTGCCAGCAGTCCCTTTCGACAGGGGGGCACAGATACGCAGTATTTT
>14|TRBV7-2|NA|TRBJ1-6|NA
CASSLGGGNSPLHF
TGTGCCAGCAGCTTGGGGGGCGGTAATTCACCCCTCCACTTT
>14|TRBV6-1|NA|TRBJ2-1|NA
CASSELWQGDEQFF
TGTGCCAGCAGTGAATTGTGGCAGGGCGATGAGCAGTTCTTC
>14|TRBV12-5|TRBD1|TRBJ1-1|few
CASGFLGRDSEAFF
TGTGCTAGTGGTTTCCTCGGAAGGGACAGTGAAGCTTTCTTT
>13|TRBV3-1/TRBV3-2|NA|TRBJ1-2|NA
CASSPVANGGYTF
TGTGCCAGCAGCCCCGTCGCAAATGGCGGCTACACCTTC
>12|TRBV7-6|NA|TRBJ2-2|NA
CASSLFPGELFF
TGTGCCAGTAGCTTATTCCCCGGGGAGCTGTTTTTT
>14|TRBV7-2|NA|TRBJ2-1|NA
CASSSTPGVGEQFF
TGTGCCAGCAGCTCAACCCCTGGTGTTGGTGAGCAGTTCTTC
>15|TRBV9|NA|TRBJ1-5|NA
CASSVAGESNQPQHF
TGTGCCAGCAGCGTAGCAGGTGAGAGCAATCAGCCCCAGCATTTT
>15|TRBV6-5|NA|TRBJ1-4|NA
CASSWVGGGNEKLFF
TGTGCCAGCAGTTGGGTAGGAGGAGGTAATGAAAAACTGTTTTTT
>12|TRBV19|NA|TRBJ1-5|NA
CASSIDPQPQHF
TGTGCCAGTAGTATAGATCCCCAGCCCCAGCATTTT
>13|TRBV20-1|TRBD1|TRBJ1-2|NA
CSASKGGLYGYTF
TGCAGTGCTAGTAAAGGGGGCCTCTATGGCTACACCTTC
>15|TRBV19|NA|TRBJ2-7|NA
CASSTHRGDVLEQYF
TGTGCCAGTAGTACTCACAGAGGGGACGTCCTCGAGCAGTACTTC
>15|TRBV19|TRBD2|TRBJ2-1|NA
CASSSTSGGHNEQFF
TGTGCCAGTAGTTCGACTAGCGGGGGGCACAATGAGCAGTTCTTC
>13|TRBV7-8|NA|TRBJ2-3|few
CASSSGVSDTQYF
TGTGCCAGCAGCTCAGGGGTTTCAGATACGCAGTATTTT
>15|TRBV6-5|NA|TRBJ2-7|NA
CASSKGMGSSYEQYF
TGTGCCAGCAGTAAGGGGATGGGGAGCTCTTACGAGCAGTACTTC
>13|TRBV29-1|NA|TRBJ2-5|NA
CSVELAYQETQYF
TGCAGCGTTGAACTCGCTTACCAAGAGACCCAGTACTTC
>15|TRBV7-2|NA|TRBJ1-4|NA
CASSLSGLSNEKLFF
TGTGCCAGCAGCTTGTCGGGGTTATCTAATGAAAAACTGTTTTTT
>14|TRBV7-9|NA|TRBJ1-2|NA
CASSPEGISGGYTF
TGTGCCAGCAGCCCGGAAGGAATCAGTGGTGGCTACACCTTC
>14|TRBV19|NA|TRBJ1-2|NA
CASRFGGGDYGYTF
TGTGCCAGTAGATTTGGAGGGGGAGACTATGGCTACACCTTC